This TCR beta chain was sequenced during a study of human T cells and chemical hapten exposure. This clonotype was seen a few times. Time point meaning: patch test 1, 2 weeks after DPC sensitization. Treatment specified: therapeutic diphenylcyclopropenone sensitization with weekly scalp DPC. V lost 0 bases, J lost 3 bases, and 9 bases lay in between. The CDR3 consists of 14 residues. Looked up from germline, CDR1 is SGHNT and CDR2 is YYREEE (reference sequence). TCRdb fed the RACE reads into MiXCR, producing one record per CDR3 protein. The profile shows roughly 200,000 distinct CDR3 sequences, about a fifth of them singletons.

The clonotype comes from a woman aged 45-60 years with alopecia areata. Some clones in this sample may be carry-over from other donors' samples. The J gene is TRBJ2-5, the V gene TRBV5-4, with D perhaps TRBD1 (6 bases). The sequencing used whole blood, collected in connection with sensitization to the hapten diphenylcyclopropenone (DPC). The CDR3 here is CASSLDREKETQYF. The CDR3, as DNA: TGTGCCAGCAGCTTGGACAGGGAAAAAGAGACCCAGTACTTC.